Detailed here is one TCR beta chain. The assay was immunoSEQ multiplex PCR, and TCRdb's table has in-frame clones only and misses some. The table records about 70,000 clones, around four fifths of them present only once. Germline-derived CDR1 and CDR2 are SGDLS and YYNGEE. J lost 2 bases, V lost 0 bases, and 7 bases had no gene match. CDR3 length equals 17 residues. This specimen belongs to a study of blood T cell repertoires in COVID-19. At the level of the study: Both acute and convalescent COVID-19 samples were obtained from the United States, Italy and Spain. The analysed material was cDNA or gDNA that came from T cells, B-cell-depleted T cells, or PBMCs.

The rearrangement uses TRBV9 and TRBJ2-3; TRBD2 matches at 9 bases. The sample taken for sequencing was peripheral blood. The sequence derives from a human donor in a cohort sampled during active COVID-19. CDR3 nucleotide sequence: TGTGCCAGCAGCGTAGCTGGGGCGGGGGGGCTCACAGATACGCAGTATTTT. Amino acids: CASSVAGAGGLTDTQYF.